This TCR beta chain was identified during a study of neoadjuvant anti-PD-1 for oral cavity cancer. Assay used: immunoSEQ multiplex PCR; TCRdb lists only in-frame clones, some missing. This sample has 60,000 to 75,000 clones, with around 80% found just once. V lost 1 base, J lost 6 bases, and 11 bases lay in between. CDR3 length equals 14 residues. The germline gives CDR1 SGDLS, CDR2 YYNGEE. Sequenced material: PBMCs, taken before nivolumab (anti-PD-1) treatment. The receptor was isolated from a person between 35 and 79 years old with oral cavity squamous cell carcinoma. The chain joins TRBV9 to TRBJ2-1, with D unclear. CDR3 loop: CASSVRPAANEQFF. CDR3 sequence (DNA): TGTGCCAGCAGCGTAAGGCCCGCGGCCAATGAGCAGTTCTTC.